This T cell receptor beta chain was captured by sequencing in a study of T cell responses to AZD1222 COVID-19 vaccine. This clone has only one observation. The antigen remains unidentified. Whole-study results and caveats: With dominance at 160-218 and 743-854, vaccine-associated CD4 TCRs spanned spike. Donors skewed white British and female; clonal diversity was possibly underestimated.

Assay: immunoSEQ multiplex PCR; the TCRdb copy retains only in-frame clones and omits some. The sample includes just over 150,000 clones, about 89% of them seen just once. This CDR3 has 12 amino acids. The V end lost 6 bases, the J end lost 12 bases, and 18 bases lay between the germline ends. Investigators merged groups given second doses at roughly 4 or roughly 12 weeks. The rearrangement links TRBV12-3 or TRBV12-4 to TRBJ2-7; D gene uncertain. The source material was peripheral blood, sampled 28 days after the second AZD1222 dose. This sequence was found in an adult who received the AZD1222 COVID-19 vaccine. The CDR3: CASSQASSSAYF. The CDR3 DNA follows: TGTGCCAGCAGCCAGGCTTCATCTTCGGCGTACTTC.